This T cell receptor (beta chain) is from a study of blood T cell repertoires in COVID-19. For the study at large: The origin of the acute and convalescent COVID-19 samples was the United States, Italy and Spain. PBMCs, B-cell-depleted T cells, or T cells provided the cDNA or gDNA that made up the material.

Germline values: CDR1 LNHNV, CDR2 YYDKDF (reference sequence). The trim removed 1 base at V and 5 bases at J, leaving 7 bases unmatched. The CDR3 spans 17 residues. The table lists this clone with a few counts. As handled by the study authors: Counts of nucleated cells, estimated from reference gene primer amplification, were obtained. The method was immunoSEQ multiplex PCR; TCRdb's version includes in-frame clones alone and lacks a portion of them. That table supplies the V and J calls and clone size; D and trimming were determined from the DNA. The sample records around 91,000 clones, 79% being singletons.

The gene calls are TRBV15 and TRBJ2-1, with 11 bases aligning to TRBD2. The sequence was obtained from an elderly woman with active or convalescent COVID-19. The sequenced sample consisted of peripheral blood. CDR3 in DNA: TGTGCCACCAGCAGAGGAGGTAGCGGGAGGGCCGACAATGAGCAGTTCTTC. This gives the protein CATSRGGSGRADNEQFF.